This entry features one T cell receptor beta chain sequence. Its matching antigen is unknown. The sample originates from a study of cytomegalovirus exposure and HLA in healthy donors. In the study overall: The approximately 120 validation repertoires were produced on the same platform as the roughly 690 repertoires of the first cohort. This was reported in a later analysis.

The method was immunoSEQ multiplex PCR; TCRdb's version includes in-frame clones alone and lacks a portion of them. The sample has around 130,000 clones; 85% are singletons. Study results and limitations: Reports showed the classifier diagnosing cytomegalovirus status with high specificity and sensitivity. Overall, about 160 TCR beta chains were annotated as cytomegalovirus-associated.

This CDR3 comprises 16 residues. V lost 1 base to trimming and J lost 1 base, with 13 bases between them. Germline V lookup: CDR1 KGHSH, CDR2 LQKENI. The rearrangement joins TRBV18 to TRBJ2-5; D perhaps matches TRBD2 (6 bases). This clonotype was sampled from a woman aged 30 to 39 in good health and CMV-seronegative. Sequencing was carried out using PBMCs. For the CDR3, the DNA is TGTGCCAGCTCACCACGGCCCCAGGGACTCCAAGAGACCCAGTACTTC. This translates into CASSPRPQGLQETQYF. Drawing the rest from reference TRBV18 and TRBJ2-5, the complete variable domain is NAGVMQNPRHLVRRRGQEARLRCSPMKGHSHVYWYRQLPEEGLKFMVYLQKENIIDESGMPKERFSAEFPKEGPSILRIQQVVRGDSAAYFCASSPRPQGLQETQYFGPGTRLLVL.